This is a list of T cell receptor beta chains from one sample in a study of control samples from healthy donors and cancer patients. Assay used: immunoSEQ multiplex PCR; TCRdb lists only in-frame clones, some missing. The sample shows 170,000 or so clones, roughly 92% of them seen only once. Sequenced input: blood. Receptors were obtained from a woman aged 18-29 years in good health. The CDR3 runs from the conserved cysteine through the conserved F or W. D genes are given only for firm matches. Clone sizes are given selectively: once, few, many, or a class where the clone is expanded.

J | size | V | D | DNA | CDR3
TRBJ2-1 | - | TRBV2 | - | TGTGCCAGCAGTGAAAAGGGCCTGGCTCCGCACAATGAGCAGTTCTTC | CASSEKGLAPHNEQFF
TRBJ1-2 | - | TRBV30 | TRBD1 | TGTGCCTGGGGTAAGGGACAGGGGGATGGCTACACCTTC | CAWGKGQGDGYTF
TRBJ1-1 | - | TRBV5-1 | - | TGCGCCAGCAGCTTGTGGGAGGGCACTGAAGCTTTCTTT | CASSLWEGTEAFF
TRBJ2-1 | - | TRBV5-5 | TRBD1 | TGTGCCAGCAGCTCACAGGGGGCGCAGTTGGTTTGGGATGAGCAGTTCTTC | CASSSQGAQLVWDEQFF
TRBJ1-5 | few | TRBV19 | - | TGTGCCAGTAGCCCCCAAGGGAATCAGCCCCAGCATTTT | CASSPQGNQPQHF
TRBJ1-5 | once | TRBV25-1 | - | TGTGCCAGCAGTGAATGGGGGAATGGCAATCAGCCCCAGCATTTT | CASSEWGNGNQPQHF
TRBJ2-7 | - | TRBV5-1 | TRBD1 | TGCGCCAGCAGCCATCCACCGGGACAGACTCAACTCTACGAGCAGTACTTC | CASSHPPGQTQLYEQYF
TRBJ2-2 | - | TRBV4-3 | TRBD2 | TGCGCCAGCAGCCAAGACATCCCAGCGGGAGGTACCGGGGAGCTGTTTTTT | CASSQDIPAGGTGELFF
TRBJ1-3 | - | TRBV11-3 | - | TGTGCCAGCAGCTTGGGCAGCTCTGGAAACACCATATATTTT | CASSLGSSGNTIYF
TRBJ2-2 | - | TRBV19 | TRBD1 | TGTGCCAGTAGTATCGACAGGGCCGCGAGCGGGGAGCTGTTTTTT | CASSIDRAASGELFF
TRBJ2-1 | - | TRBV7-7 | TRBD2 | TGTGCTAGCAGCCCCGGGACTAGCCGGGAGGGTGAGCAGTTCTTC | CASSPGTSREGEQFF
TRBJ1-1 | - | TRBV2 | TRBD1 | TGTGCCAGCAGGGACGACAGGGGAAGGAGGAGCACTGAAGCTTTCTTT | CASRDDRGRRSTEAFF
TRBJ2-1 | - | TRBV27 | TRBD2 | TGTGCCAGCAGTTTATCTTCAGCGGGACCTTACAATGAGCAGTTCTTC | CASSLSSAGPYNEQFF
TRBJ2-1 | - | TRBV21-1 | - | TGTGCCAGCAGCAAAGAAAGGAGGCAGAACGCCTACAATGAGCAGTTCTTC | CASSKERRQNAYNEQFF
TRBJ1-1 | - | TRBV19 | - | TGTGCCAGTAGTATAGATCGTTCGGGCAGCAAGAACACTGAAGCTTTCTTT | CASSIDRSGSKNTEAFF
TRBJ1-2 | - | TRBV7-9 | - | TGTGCCAGCAGCCCAGGACAGTTAATCAACTATGGCTACACCTTC | CASSPGQLINYGYTF
TRBJ1-5 | - | TRBV28 | - | TGTGCCAGCAGTCCTGATAGGGGTTTCAATCAGCCCCAGCATTTT | CASSPDRGFNQPQHF
TRBJ2-7 | once | TRBV5-1 | TRBD2 | TGCGCCAGCAGCTTGGAAGGACTAGCGGAAAACGAGCAGTACTTC | CASSLEGLAENEQYF
TRBJ1-1 | - | TRBV6-1 | TRBD1 | TGTGCCAGCAGCGAAGACAGGGGGGTGAACACTGAAGCTTTCTTT | CASSEDRGVNTEAFF
TRBJ2-5 | - | TRBV4-3 | - | TGCGCCAGCAGCCAAGAAGGAGAGACCCAGTACTTC | CASSQEGETQYF
TRBJ2-6 | - | TRBV5-4 | - | TGTGCCAGCAGCTTGGAACCGCATACCTCTGGGGCCAACGTCCTGACTTTC | CASSLEPHTSGANVLTF
TRBJ1-1 | - | TRBV20-1 | - | TGCAGTGCCAGCGGAGAGACTGAAGCTTTCTTT | CSASGETEAFF
TRBJ2-2 | - | TRBV5-1 | TRBD2 | TGCGCCAGCAGCTGGGGATCGACTAGCGCGGACGGGGAGCTGTTTTTT | CASSWGSTSADGELFF
TRBJ2-7 | - | TRBV29-1 | - | TGCAGCGTTAAAGTAAACTACGAGCAGTACTTC | CSVKVNYEQYF
TRBJ1-4 | - | TRBV5-8 | - | TGTGCCAGCAGCTTGGGGCAGGGGAACACTAATGAAAAACTGTTTTTT | CASSLGQGNTNEKLFF
TRBJ2-7 | - | TRBV5-1 | - | TGCGCCAGCAGCTTGGTATCCGCCCCTAAGGGCTCCTACGAGCAGTACTTC | CASSLVSAPKGSYEQYF
TRBJ2-5 | - | TRBV27 | - | TGTGCCAGCAGTTTATGGGATGGGCTTCGGGGTCAAAAGAAAGAGACCCAGTACTTC | CASSLWDGLRGQKKETQYF
TRBJ2-7 | - | TRBV11-2 | TRBD1 | TGTGCCAGCAGCTTATTGGCCCAGGGGGCCTACGAGCAGTACTTC | CASSLLAQGAYEQYF
TRBJ1-2 | once | TRBV7-8 | - | TGTGCCAGCAGCCAACTACAGTGGAGGGTAAATGGCTACACCTTC | CASSQLQWRVNGYTF
TRBJ2-7 | - | TRBV4-1 | - | TGCGCCAGCAGCCTGCAGACAGGATCCTACGAGCAGTACTTC | CASSLQTGSYEQYF
TRBJ2-2 | - | TRBV5-1 | - | TGCGCCAGCAGCTTGTCAGGGTACGCGAACACCGGGGAGCTGTTTTTT | CASSLSGYANTGELFF
TRBJ2-5 | - | TRBV24-1 | - | TGTGCCACCAGTGATTCTGATCAAGAGACCCAGTACTTC | CATSDSDQETQYF
TRBJ1-4 | - | TRBV27 | - | TGTGCCAGCCTGGACAGTTTTAAGGAAAAACTGTTTTTT | CASLDSFKEKLFF
TRBJ2-7 | - | TRBV6-2/TRBV6-3 | - | TGTGCCAGCAGTTACTTTGGGGCGCGTGATGGGCAGTACTTC | CASSYFGARDGQYF
TRBJ1-6 | once | TRBV18 | - | TGTGCCAGCTCACGACAGAAACTCTCACCCCTCCACTTT | CASSRQKLSPLHF
TRBJ2-1 | - | TRBV18 | - | TGTGCCAGCTCACCTAAGGGGGCGGGACCTCGGAGGAATGAGCAGTTCTTC | CASSPKGAGPRRNEQFF
TRBJ2-2 | - | TRBV20-1 | - | TGCAGTGCAGGGAACACCGGGGAGCTGTTTTTT | CSAGNTGELFF
TRBJ1-3 | - | TRBV28 | - | TGTGCCAGCAGTCCCGCCTCTGGAAACACCATATATTTT | CASSPASGNTIYF
TRBJ2-3 | - | TRBV7-8 | - | TGTGCCAGCAGCTTAGTGAGGAGAGGGGCTGGGCAGTATTTT | CASSLVRRGAGQYF
TRBJ1-1 | - | TRBV27 | - | TGTGCCAGCAGTTTATCAATGCAGGGTAGGGCTTTCTTT | CASSLSMQGRAFF
TRBJ1-1 | - | TRBV9 | TRBD1 | TGTGCCAGCAGCGCCACAGGGGAGTTGAACACTGAAGCTTTCTTT | CASSATGELNTEAFF
TRBJ1-2 | once | TRBV6-5 | - | TGTGCCAGCAGTTACTCGAACAGGAACTATGGCTACACCTTC | CASSYSNRNYGYTF
TRBJ2-3 | - | TRBV24-1 | - | TGTGCCACCAGTGATAGAGATACGCAGTATTTT | CATSDRDTQYF
TRBJ2-2 | - | TRBV3-1/TRBV3-2 | - | TGTGCCAGCGGTCCCACCGGGGAGCTGTTTTTT | CASGPTGELFF
TRBJ2-5 | - | TRBV19 | TRBD2 | TGTGCCAGTAGTAGAAGGACTAGCGGGGAGACCCAGTACTTC | CASSRRTSGETQYF
TRBJ2-2 | - | TRBV5-8 | - | TGTGCCAGCAGCTTGGGTTACACCGGGGAGCTGTTTTTT | CASSLGYTGELFF
TRBJ2-7 | - | TRBV6-6 | - | TGTGCCAGCAGTTCCTTGGACGGAACCTACGAGCAGTACTTC | CASSSLDGTYEQYF
TRBJ2-7 | - | TRBV7-2 | TRBD2 | TGTGCCAGCAGCTTGGCGGGAGTGGGAAAAGCGGACGAGCAGTACTTC | CASSLAGVGKADEQYF
TRBJ2-2 | - | TRBV6-5 | - | TGTGCCAGCAGTTGCCTCCTCAAGACCGGGGAGCTGTTTTTT | CASSCLLKTGELFF
TRBJ1-6 | - | TRBV19 | - | TGTGCCAGCTTGGGGCGCAGGGTGAATTCACCCCTCCACTTT | CASLGRRVNSPLHF
TRBJ1-2 | once | TRBV19 | - | TGTGCCAGTAGTATTGGGTTGGGCTATGGCTACACCTTC | CASSIGLGYGYTF
TRBJ1-2 | - | TRBV4-2 | - | TGTGCCAGCAGCCAAGAGAGACAGACGGGCTACACCTTC | CASSQERQTGYTF
TRBJ1-2 | - | TRBV15 | - | TGTGCCACCAGCAGAGATGCGCTCCCCTATGGCTACACCTTC | CATSRDALPYGYTF
TRBJ2-7 | once | TRBV5-6 | TRBD1 | TGTGCCAGCAGCTCCCGAGGGACAGGGGGCTACGAGCAGTACTTC | CASSSRGTGGYEQYF
TRBJ2-3 | - | TRBV7-2 | - | TGTGCCAGCAGCTTAGAGCCCGCTCGTTCTGTAGATACGCAGTATTTT | CASSLEPARSVDTQYF